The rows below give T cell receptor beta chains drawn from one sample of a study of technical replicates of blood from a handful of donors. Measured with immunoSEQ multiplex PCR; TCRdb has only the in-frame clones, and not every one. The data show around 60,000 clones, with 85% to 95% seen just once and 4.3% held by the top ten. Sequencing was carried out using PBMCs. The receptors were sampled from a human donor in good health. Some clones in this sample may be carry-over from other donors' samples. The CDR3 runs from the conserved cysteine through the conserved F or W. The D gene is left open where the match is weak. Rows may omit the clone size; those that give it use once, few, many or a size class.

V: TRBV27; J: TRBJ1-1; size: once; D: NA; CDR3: CASSSQGWGTEAFF; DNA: TGTGCCAGCAGTTCCCAGGGATGGGGCACTGAAGCTTTCTTT
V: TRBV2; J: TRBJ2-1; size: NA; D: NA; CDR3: CASSRENEQFF; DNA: TGTGCCAGCAGTCGGGAAAATGAGCAGTTCTTC
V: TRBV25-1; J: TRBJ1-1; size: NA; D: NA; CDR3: CASSVFPGEAFF; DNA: TGTGCCAGCAGTGTCTTTCCGGGAGAAGCTTTCTTT
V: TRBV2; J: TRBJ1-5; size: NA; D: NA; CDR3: CASSEGDNPNRPQHF; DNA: TGTGCCAGCAGTGAAGGGGACAATCCCAATCGGCCCCAGCATTTT
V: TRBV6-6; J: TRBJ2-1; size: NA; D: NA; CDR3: CASSRGSSYNEQFF; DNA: TGTGCCAGCAGTAGGGGAAGCTCCTACAATGAGCAGTTCTTC
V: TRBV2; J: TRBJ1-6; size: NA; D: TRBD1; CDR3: CASKGTGAQSPLHF; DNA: TGTGCCAGCAAAGGGACAGGGGCCCAGTCCCCCCTCCACTTT
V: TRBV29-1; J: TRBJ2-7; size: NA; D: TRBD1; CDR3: CSVRDSYEQYF; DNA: TGCAGCGTTCGGGACAGCTACGAGCAGTACTTC
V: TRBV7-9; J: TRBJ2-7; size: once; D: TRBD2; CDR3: CASSFARGLAGTGGYEQYF; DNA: TGTGCCAGCAGCTTCGCGCGTGGACTAGCGGGTACCGGTGGTTACGAGCAGTACTTC
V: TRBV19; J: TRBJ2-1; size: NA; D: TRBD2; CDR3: CASSAGSGRSFSYNEQFF; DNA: TGTGCCAGTAGTGCCGGTAGCGGGAGATCCTTCTCCTACAATGAGCAGTTCTTC
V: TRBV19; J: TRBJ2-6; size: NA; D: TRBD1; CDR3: CASSYRGHYSSGANVLTF; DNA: TGTGCCAGTAGTTACAGGGGTCATTATAGCTCTGGGGCCAACGTCCTGACTTTC
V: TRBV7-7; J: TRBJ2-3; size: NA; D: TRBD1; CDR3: CASSGGTGVADTQYF; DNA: TGTGCCAGCAGCGGGGGGACAGGGGTCGCAGATACGCAGTATTTT
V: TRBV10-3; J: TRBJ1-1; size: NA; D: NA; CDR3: CAVGGTEAFF; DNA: TGTGCCGTCGGGGGCACTGAAGCTTTCTTT
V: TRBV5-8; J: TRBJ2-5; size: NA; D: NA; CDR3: CASSLASETQYF; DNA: TGTGCCAGCAGCTTGGCCTCGGAGACCCAGTACTTC
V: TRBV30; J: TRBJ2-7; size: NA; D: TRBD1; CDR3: CAWSGDSVYEQYF; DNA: TGTGCCTGGAGTGGGGACAGTGTCTACGAGCAGTACTTC
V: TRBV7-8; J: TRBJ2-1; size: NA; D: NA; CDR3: CASSLDRTADEQFF; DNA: TGTGCCAGCAGCTTAGACAGGACGGCGGATGAGCAGTTCTTC
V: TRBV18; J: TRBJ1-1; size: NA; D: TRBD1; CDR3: CASSPGQGYTEAFF; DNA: TGTGCCAGCTCACCGGGACAGGGGTACACTGAAGCTTTCTTT
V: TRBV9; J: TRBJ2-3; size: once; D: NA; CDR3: CASSVDGGGTDTQYF; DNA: TGTGCCAGCAGCGTAGACGGAGGGGGCACAGATACGCAGTATTTT
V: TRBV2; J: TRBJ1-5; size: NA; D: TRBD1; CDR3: CASTQDRVGNQPQHF; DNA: TGTGCCAGCACCCAGGACAGGGTGGGCAATCAGCCCCAGCATTTT
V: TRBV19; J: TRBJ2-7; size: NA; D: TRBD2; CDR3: CASSRGLAREQYF; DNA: TGTGCCAGTAGTAGGGGACTAGCCCGCGAGCAGTACTTC
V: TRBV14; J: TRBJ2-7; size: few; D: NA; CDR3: CASSQDVSPGFSYEQYF; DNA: TGTGCCAGCAGCCAAGACGTCAGCCCAGGGTTCTCCTACGAGCAGTACTTC
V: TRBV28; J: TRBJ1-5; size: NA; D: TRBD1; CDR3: CASSFRDRAPQPQHF; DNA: TGTGCCAGCAGTTTCCGGGACAGGGCGCCTCAGCCCCAGCATTTT
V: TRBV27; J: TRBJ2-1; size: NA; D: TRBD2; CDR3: CASSLHSAGGSYNEQFF; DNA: TGTGCCAGCAGTCTCCACAGCGCGGGAGGCTCCTACAATGAGCAGTTCTTC
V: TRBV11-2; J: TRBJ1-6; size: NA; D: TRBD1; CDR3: CASSPGTVVGRSYNSPLHF; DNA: TGTGCCAGCAGCCCCGGGACAGTGGTCGGTCGGTCCTATAATTCACCCCTCCACTTT
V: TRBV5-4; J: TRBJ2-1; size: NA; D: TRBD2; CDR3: CASSLVASGGLTQYNEQFF; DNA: TGTGCCAGCAGCTTGGTGGCTAGCGGGGGGCTAACCCAATACAATGAGCAGTTCTTC
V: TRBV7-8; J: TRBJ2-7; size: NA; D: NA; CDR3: CASSLSGGLSQQYF; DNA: TGTGCCAGCAGCCTAAGTGGGGGCCTTTCCCAGCAGTACTTC
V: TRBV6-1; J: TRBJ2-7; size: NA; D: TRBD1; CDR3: CASLPDRVTYEQYF; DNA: TGTGCCAGCCTGCCGGACAGGGTAACGTACGAGCAGTACTTC
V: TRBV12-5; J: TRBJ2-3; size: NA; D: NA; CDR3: CASGLVLGQTDTQYF; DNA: TGTGCTAGTGGTTTGGTACTAGGTCAGACAGATACGCAGTATTTT
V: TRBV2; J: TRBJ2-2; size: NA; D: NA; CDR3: CASSLGAPANTGELFF; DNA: TGTGCCAGCAGTTTGGGGGCGCCTGCGAACACCGGGGAGCTGTTTTTT
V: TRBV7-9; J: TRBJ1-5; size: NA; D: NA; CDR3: CASSLGAGQPQHF; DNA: TGTGCCAGCAGCTTAGGGGCTGGCCAGCCCCAGCATTTT
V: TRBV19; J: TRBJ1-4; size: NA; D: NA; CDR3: CASSRRSVGTNEKLFF; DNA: TGTGCCAGTAGCCGGAGGAGTGTAGGGACTAATGAAAAACTGTTTTTT
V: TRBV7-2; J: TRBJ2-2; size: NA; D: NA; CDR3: CASSPPGTGELFF; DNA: TGTGCCAGCAGCCCCCCGGGCACCGGGGAGCTGTTTTTT
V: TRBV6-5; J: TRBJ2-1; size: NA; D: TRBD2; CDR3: CASRLAEYNEQFF; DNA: TGTGCCAGCAGACTAGCGGAGTACAATGAGCAGTTCTTC